A single sample gave rise to the 6 T cell receptor beta chains below, sequenced in a study of blood T cells in healthy people across ages. Sample-barcoded 5' priming and a J-beta primer mix drove a second PCR of roughly 7 to 11 cycles. TCRdb used MiXCR to reprocess the 5' RACE reads, holding one entry per CDR3 protein. The sample records 1.5 million to 2 million distinct CDR3 sequences, approximately 30% being singletons. The sequencing input was blood. The receptors shown here come from a woman in her twenties or thirties in good health.

This sequence joins TRBV5-1 and TRBJ1-5; D gene ambiguous. With 9 bases removed from V and 0 bases from J, the gap between germline ends came to 10 bases. CDR1 and CDR2 (germline): SGHRS, YFSETQ. The CDR3 runs to 13 residues. The CDR3 region has the DNA TGCGCCAACAGTCGGGATAGCAATCAGCCCCAGCATTTT. This codes for CANSRDSNQPQHF.

This chain uses TRBV27 with TRBJ2-1, with D tentatively TRBD2 (7 bases). CDR3 length equals 19 residues. V lost 6 bases and J 8 bases, leaving 32 bases between the germline ends. The germline CDR1 and CDR2 sequences are MNHEY and SMNVEV (reference sequence). The CDR3 is CASSPHGGLGGVESDEQFF. The CDR3 DNA sequence: TGTGCCAGCAGCCCTCACGGGGGGTTAGGGGGAGTCGAGTCGGATGAGCAGTTCTTC.

This clonotype was counted many times. The chain recombines TRBV12-3 or TRBV12-4 with TRBJ2-3; TRBD2 matches at 10 bases. After removal of 4 bases from V and 7 bases from J, the junction contained 5 bases not matched to a gene. The CDR3 spans 14 residues. The CDR3 coding sequence is TGTGCCAGCAGTTCAACTAGCGGGGACTATACGCAGTATTTT. Residues: CASSSTSGDYTQYF.

The chain uses TRBV30 and TRBJ2-1, with 12 bases aligning to TRBD1. Germline lookup yields CDR1 GTSNPN and CDR2 SVGIG (reference sequence). The length of the CDR3 is 15 residues. Trimming removed 3 bases from V and 2 bases from J; junction bases left unmatched: 2. The CDR3 loop is CAWRGQGATYNEQFF. CDR3 bases: TGTGCCTGGAGGGGACAGGGGGCGACCTACAATGAGCAGTTCTTC. The whole variable domain, filled in from reference TRBV30 and TRBJ2-1, reads SQTIHQWPATLVQPVGSPLSLECTVEGTSNPNLYWYRQAAGRGLQLLFYSVGIGQISSEVPQNLSASRPQDRQFILSSKKLLLSDSGFYLCAWRGQGATYNEQFFGPGTRLTVL.

The rearrangement uses TRBV20-1 and TRBJ2-7; D is possibly TRBD1 (5 bases). The CDR3 has 14 residues. Trimming took off 6 bases at V and 4 bases at J, with 19 bases between the two ends. Germline V gene data show CDR1 as DFQATT and CDR2 as SNEGSKA (reference sequence). The CDR3 bases are TGCAGTGCCTTCGTAGGGGCTACCGCTTACGAGCAGTACTTC. Its protein is CSAFVGATAYEQYF.

J is TRBJ2-7 and V is TRBV7-9; D unresolved. Germline CDR1 SEHNR, CDR2 FQNEAQ (reference sequence). The CDR3 extends over 14 amino acids. V lost 6 bases to trimming and J lost 4 bases, with 16 bases between them. The CDR3 DNA follows: TGTGCCAGCAGTCCCGACCACGGCCCATACGAGCAGTACTTC. Amino acids: CASSPDHGPYEQYF.